This TCR beta chain was documented in a study of cytomegalovirus exposure and HLA in healthy donors. A multiplex PCR was run with 60 Vbeta primers and 13 Jbeta primers. Profiling relied on immunoSEQ multiplex PCR, and the TCRdb table lists in-frame clones only, not all of them. The repertoire holds 150,000 to 200,000 clones, with 77% as singletons. Points on this clone: Its target is unknown.

Unrecorded immune exposure was likely among donors, who were nominally healthy when sampled. The CDR3 is 13 amino acids. The V gene's germline CDR1 is MNHEY and CDR2 SVGAGI. V shed 10 bases, J shed 5 bases, and the junction held 11 bases outside the gene matches. Broader study findings: Immune exposure data for these donors was limited to CMV serostatus. Listed as cytomegalovirus-associated were about 160 TCR beta chains.

The receptor comes from a woman in her sixties or seventies in good health and CMV-seropositive. Sequenced: PBMCs. This chain uses TRBV6-5 with TRBJ2-7, with 7 bases matching TRBD1. The CDR3 loop reads CATSRDRVDEQYF. In nucleotides, the CDR3 is TGTGCCACATCCCGCGACAGGGTAGACGAGCAGTACTTC.